This TCR beta chain is drawn from a study of blood T cell repertoires in COVID-19. For the study at large: Researchers got acute and convalescent COVID-19 samples from the United States, Italy and Spain. Sources were T cells, B-cell-depleted T cells, or PBMCs; the material itself was cDNA or gDNA.

This clone was detected only once. CDR1 is KGHDR, CDR2 SFDVKD, per germline. The junction had 5 bases not matched to a gene; V was cut back by 2 bases and J by 2 bases. The length of the CDR3 is 15 residues. Per the original data handling: The authors estimated nucleated cell counts from reference gene primer amplification. Sequencing was performed with immunoSEQ multiplex PCR; in TCRdb, only in-frame clones are kept and a portion is missing. V and J calls and clone size follow that table, whereas D and trimming were derived from the DNA. The sample lists roughly 120,000 clones; 72% were seen once. This receptor was obtained from a woman aged 55-69 years with acute or convalescent COVID-19. The chain has TRBV24-1 and TRBJ2-7; 7 bases are shared with TRBD2. Sequenced sample: peripheral blood. In nucleotides, the CDR3 is TGTGCCACCAGTGATTCCCAGCGGGGACCCTACGAGCAGTACTTC. Amino acids: CATSDSQRGPYEQYF.